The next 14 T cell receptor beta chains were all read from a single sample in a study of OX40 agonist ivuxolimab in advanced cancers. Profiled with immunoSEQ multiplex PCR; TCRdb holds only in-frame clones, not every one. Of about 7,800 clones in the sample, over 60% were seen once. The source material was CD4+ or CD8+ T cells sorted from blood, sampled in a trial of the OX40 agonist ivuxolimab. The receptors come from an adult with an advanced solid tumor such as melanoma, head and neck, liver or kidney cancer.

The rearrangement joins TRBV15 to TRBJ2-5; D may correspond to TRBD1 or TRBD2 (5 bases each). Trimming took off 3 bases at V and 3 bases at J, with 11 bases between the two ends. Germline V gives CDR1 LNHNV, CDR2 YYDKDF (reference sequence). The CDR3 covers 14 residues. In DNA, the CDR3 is TGTGCCACCAGCAGGGCCTGGGGGAAAGAGACCCAGTACTTC. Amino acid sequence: CATSRAWGKETQYF.

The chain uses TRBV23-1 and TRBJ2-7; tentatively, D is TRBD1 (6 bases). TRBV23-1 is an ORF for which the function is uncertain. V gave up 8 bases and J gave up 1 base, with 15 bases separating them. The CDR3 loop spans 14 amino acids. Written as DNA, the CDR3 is TGCGCCAGCTGGGGGCTCCGGGGATCCTACGAGCAGTACTTC. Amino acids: CASWGLRGSYEQYF.

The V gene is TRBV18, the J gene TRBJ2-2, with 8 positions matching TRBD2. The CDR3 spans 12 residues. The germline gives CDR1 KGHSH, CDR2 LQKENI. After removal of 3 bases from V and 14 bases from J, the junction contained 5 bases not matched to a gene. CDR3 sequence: CASSPSLAGLFF. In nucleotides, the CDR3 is TGTGCCAGCTCACCGAGTTTAGCGGGACTGTTTTTT.

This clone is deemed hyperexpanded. CDR3 region: CASSAGTSLWEQYF. CDR3 nucleotide sequence: TGTGCCAGCAGCGCCGGGACTAGCCTTTGGGAGCAGTACTTC. This chain uses TRBV7-9 with TRBJ2-7; 9 bases line up with TRBD2. The CDR3 loop spans 14 amino acids. Germline V gene data show CDR1 as SEHNR and CDR2 as FQNEAQ (reference sequence). Trimming removed 5 bases from V and 7 bases from J; junction bases left unmatched: 9.

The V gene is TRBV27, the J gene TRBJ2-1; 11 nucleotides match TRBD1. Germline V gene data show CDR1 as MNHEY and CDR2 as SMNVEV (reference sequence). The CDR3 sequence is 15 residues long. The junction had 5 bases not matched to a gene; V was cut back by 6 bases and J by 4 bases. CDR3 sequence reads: CASSLGQGVYNEQFF. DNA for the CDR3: TGTGCCAGCAGCCTGGGACAGGGGGTTTACAATGAGCAGTTCTTC.

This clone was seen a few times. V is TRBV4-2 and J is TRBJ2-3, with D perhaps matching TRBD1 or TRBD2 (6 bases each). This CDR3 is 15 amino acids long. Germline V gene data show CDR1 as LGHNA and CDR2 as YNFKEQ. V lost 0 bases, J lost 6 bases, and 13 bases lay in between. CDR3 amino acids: CASSQDPRGADTQYF. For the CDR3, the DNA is TGTGCCAGCAGCCAAGACCCGAGGGGGGCGGATACGCAGTATTTT.

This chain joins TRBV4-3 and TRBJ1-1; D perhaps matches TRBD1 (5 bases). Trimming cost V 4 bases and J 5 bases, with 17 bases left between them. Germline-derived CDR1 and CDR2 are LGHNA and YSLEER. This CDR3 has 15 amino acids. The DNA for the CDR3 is TGCGCCAGCAGCCTTGGACGGAGGGGAAGGACTGAAGCTTTCTTT. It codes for CASSLGRRGRTEAFF.

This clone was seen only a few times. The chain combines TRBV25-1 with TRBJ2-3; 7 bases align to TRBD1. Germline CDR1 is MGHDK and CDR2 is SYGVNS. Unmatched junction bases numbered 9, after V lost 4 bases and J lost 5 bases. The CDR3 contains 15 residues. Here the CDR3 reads CASSGSTGMGDTQYF. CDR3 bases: TGTGCCAGCAGTGGCTCGACAGGGATGGGAGATACGCAGTATTTT.

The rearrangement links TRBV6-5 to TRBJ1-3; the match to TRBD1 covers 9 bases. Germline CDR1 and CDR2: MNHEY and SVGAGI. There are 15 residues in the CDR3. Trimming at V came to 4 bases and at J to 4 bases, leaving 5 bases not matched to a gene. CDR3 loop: CASSSGTGQGNTIYF. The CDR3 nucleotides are TGTGCCAGCAGTTCCGGGACAGGGCAAGGAAACACCATATATTTT.

The CDR3 nucleotides read TGTGCCAGCAGCCGGGACAGACGCTATGGCTACACCTTC. It yields the protein CASSRDRRYGYTF. The V gene is TRBV25-1, the J gene TRBJ1-2; TRBD1 agrees at 7 bases. With V trimmed by 6 bases and J by 4 bases, 5 bases remained unmatched. This CDR3 has 13 residues. Per germline, CDR1 MGHDK and CDR2 SYGVNS.

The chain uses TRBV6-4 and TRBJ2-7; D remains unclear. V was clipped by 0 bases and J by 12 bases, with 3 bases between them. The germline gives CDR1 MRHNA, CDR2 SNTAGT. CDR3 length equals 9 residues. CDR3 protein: CASSDSWYF. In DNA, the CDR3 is TGTGCCAGCAGTGACTCATGGTACTTC.

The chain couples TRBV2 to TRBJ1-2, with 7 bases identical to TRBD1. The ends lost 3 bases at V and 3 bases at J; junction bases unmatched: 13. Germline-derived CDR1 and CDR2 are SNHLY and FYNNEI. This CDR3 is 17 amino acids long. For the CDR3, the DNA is TGTGCCAGCAGTGATGGCACAGGGGACTGGGCAGACTATGGCTACACCTTC. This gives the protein CASSDGTGDWADYGYTF.

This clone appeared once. In DNA, the CDR3 is TGTGCCAGCAGCCGGACTAGCGGGAGGGAGGCAGACATTCAGTACTTC. Translation: CASSRTSGREADIQYF. V and J are TRBV7-9 and TRBJ2-4; 15 nucleotides align to TRBD2. The junction had 7 bases not matched to a gene; V was cut back by 5 bases and J by 8 bases. The CDR3 loop spans 16 amino acids. Germline V gene sequence: CDR1 SEHNR, CDR2 FQNEAQ (reference sequence).

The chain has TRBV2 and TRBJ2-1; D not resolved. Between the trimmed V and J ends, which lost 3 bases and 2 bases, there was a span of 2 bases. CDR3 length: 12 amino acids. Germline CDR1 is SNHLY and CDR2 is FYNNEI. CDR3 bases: TGTGCCAGCAGTGACACCTACAATGAGCAGTTCTTC. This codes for CASSDTYNEQFF.